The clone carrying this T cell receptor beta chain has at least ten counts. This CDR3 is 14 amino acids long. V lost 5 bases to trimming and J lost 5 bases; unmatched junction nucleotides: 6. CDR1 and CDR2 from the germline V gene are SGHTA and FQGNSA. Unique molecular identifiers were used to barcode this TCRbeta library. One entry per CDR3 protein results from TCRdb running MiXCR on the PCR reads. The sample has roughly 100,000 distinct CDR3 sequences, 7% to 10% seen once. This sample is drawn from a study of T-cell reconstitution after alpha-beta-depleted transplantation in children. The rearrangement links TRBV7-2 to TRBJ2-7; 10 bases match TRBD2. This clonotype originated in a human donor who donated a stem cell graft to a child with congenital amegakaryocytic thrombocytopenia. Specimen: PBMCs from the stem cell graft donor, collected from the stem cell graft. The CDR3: CASSATSGNNEQYF. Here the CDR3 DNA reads TGTGCCAGCAGCGCCACTAGCGGGAACAACGAGCAGTACTTC. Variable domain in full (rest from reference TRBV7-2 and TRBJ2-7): GAGVSQSPSNKVTEKGKDVELRCDPISGHTALYWYRQSLGQGLEFLIYFQGNSAPDKSGLPSDRFSAERTGGSVSTLTIQRTQQEDSAVYLCASSATSGNNEQYFGPGTRLTVT.